This T cell receptor beta chain was identified in a study of blood T cell repertoires in COVID-19. The overall study: Sources were T cells, B-cell-depleted T cells, or PBMCs; the material itself was cDNA or gDNA.

The CDR3 has 12 amino acids. V gave up 4 bases and J gave up 6 bases, with 10 bases separating them. The V gene's germline CDR1 is SGHDN and CDR2 FVKESK. As processed by the authors: It was from reference gene primer amplification that nucleated cell counts were estimated. Assay: immunoSEQ multiplex PCR; the TCRdb copy retains only in-frame clones and omits some. The DNA gave D and trimming, while V, J and clone size come from that table. The sample has about 200,000 clones, around four fifths seen once. Seattle patients were enrolled during active infection and followed longitudinally. This chain joins TRBV14 and TRBJ2-7, with D unresolved. The clonotype originates from a man in his fifties or sixties with COVID-19, enrolled during active disease. Material for sequencing was peripheral blood. The CDR3 is CASSLRWSEQYF. In DNA form, the CDR3 reads TGTGCCAGCAGCCTGAGATGGTCCGAGCAGTACTTC.